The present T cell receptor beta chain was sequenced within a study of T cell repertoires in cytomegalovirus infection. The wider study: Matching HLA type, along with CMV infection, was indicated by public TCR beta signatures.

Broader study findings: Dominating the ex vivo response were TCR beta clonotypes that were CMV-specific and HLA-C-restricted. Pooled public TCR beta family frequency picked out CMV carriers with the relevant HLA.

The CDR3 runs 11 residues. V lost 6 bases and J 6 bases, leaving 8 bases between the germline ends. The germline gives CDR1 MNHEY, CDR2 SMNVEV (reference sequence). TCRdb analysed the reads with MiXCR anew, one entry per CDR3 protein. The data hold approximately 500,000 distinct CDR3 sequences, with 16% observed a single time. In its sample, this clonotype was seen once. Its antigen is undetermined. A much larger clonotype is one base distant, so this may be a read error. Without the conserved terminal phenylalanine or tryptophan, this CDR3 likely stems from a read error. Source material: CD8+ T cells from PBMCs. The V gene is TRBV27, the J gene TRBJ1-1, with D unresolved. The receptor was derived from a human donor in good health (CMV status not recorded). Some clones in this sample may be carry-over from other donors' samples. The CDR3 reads CASRGGPEAFL. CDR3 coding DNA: TGTGCCAGCAGGGGAGGGCCTGAAGCTTTCCTT.